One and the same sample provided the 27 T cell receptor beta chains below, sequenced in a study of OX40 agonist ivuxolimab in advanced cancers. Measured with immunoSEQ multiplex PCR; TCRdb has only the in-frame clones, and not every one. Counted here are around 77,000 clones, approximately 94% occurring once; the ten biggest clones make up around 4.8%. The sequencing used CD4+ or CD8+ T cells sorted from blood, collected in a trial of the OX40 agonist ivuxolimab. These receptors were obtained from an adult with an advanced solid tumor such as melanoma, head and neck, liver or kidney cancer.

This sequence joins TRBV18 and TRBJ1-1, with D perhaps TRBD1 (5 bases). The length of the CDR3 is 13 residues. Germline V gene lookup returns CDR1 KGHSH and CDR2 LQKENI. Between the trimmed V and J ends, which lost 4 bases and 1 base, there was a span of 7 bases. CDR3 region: CASSHDRNTEAFF. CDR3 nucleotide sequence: TGTGCCAGCTCACATGACAGGAACACTGAAGCTTTCTTT.

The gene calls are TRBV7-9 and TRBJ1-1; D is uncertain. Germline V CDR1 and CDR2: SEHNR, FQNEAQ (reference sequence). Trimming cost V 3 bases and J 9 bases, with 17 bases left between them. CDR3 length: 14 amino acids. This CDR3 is CASSLGPTYRQAFF. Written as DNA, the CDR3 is TGTGCCAGCAGCTTGGGTCCCACCTACCGTCAAGCTTTCTTT.

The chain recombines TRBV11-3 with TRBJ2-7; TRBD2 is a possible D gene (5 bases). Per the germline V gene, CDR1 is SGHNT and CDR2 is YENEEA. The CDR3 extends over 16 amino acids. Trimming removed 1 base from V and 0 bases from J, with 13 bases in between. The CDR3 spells CASSLGGSAFSYEQYF. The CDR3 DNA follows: TGTGCCAGCAGCTTAGGCGGTAGCGCCTTCTCCTACGAGCAGTACTTC.

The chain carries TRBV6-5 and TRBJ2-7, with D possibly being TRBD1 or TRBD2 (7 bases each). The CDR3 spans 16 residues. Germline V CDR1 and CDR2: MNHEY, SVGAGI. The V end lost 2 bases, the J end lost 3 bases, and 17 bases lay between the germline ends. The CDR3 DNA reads TGTGCCAGCAGTTACCGAGGCTCCAGGGGGGGCTACGAGCAGTACTTC. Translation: CASSYRGSRGGYEQYF.

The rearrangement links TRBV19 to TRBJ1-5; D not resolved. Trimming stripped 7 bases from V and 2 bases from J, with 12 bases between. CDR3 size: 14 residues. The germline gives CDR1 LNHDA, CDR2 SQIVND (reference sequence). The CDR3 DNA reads TGTGCCAGTAATCGGGGTTGGGGCAATCAGCCCCAGCATTTT. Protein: CASNRGWGNQPQHF.

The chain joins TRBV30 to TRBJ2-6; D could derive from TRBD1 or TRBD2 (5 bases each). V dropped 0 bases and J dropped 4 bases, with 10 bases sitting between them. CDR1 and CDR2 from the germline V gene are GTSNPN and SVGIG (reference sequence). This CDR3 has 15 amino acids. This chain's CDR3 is CAWSVGTKGANVLTF. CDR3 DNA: TGTGCCTGGAGTGTGGGGACCAAGGGGGCCAACGTCCTGACTTTC. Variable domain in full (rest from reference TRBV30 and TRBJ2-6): SQTIHQWPATLVQPVGSPLSLECTVEGTSNPNLYWYRQAAGRGLQLLFYSVGIGQISSEVPQNLSASRPQDRQFILSSKKLLLSDSGFYLCAWSVGTKGANVLTFGAGSRLTVL.

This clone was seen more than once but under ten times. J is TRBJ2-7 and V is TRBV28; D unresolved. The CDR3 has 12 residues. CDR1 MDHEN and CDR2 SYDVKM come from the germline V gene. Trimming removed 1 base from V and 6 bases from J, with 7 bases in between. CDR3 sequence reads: CASSLSDREQYF. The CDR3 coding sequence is TGTGCCAGCAGTTTATCTGATCGCGAGCAGTACTTC.

CDR3 nucleotide sequence: TGTGCCAGCAGCCTACAAAGGGGTTCCTACAATGAGCAGTTCTTC. The encoded protein is CASSLQRGSYNEQFF. The gene calls are TRBV14 and TRBJ2-1, with a weak D call TRBD1 (5 bases). V was shortened by 4 bases and J by 1 base, with 11 bases between the two germline ends. The CDR3 is 15 amino acids. Per the germline V gene, CDR1 is SGHDN and CDR2 is FVKESK.

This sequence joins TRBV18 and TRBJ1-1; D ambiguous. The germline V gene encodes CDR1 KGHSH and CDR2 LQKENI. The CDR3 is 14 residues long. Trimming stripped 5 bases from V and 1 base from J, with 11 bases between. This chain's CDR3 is CASSSLTQNTEAFF. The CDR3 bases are TGTGCCAGCTCATCCTTGACACAGAACACTGAAGCTTTCTTT.

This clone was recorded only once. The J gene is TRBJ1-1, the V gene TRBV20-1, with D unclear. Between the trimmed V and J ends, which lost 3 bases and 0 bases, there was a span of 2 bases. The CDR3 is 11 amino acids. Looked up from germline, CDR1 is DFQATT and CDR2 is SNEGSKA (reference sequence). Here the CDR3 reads CSASLNTEAFF. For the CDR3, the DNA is TGCAGTGCTAGCTTGAACACTGAAGCTTTCTTT.

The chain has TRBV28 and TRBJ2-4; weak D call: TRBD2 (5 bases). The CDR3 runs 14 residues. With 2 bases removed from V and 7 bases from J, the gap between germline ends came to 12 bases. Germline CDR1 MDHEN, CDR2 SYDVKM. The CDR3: CASSLGGLGNIQYF. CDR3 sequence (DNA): TGTGCCAGCAGTTTAGGAGGTCTGGGGAACATTCAGTACTTC.

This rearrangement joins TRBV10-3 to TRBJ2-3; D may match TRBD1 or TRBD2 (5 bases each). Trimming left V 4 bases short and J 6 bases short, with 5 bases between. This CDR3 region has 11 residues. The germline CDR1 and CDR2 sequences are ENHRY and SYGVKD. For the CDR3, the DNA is TGTGCCATCAGTGGGGGGGATACGCAGTATTTT. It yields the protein CAISGGDTQYF.

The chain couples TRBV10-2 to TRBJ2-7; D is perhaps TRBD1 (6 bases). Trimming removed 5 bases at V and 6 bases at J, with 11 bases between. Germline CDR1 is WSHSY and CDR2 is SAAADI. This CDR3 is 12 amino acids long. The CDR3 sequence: CASSPQGFEQYF. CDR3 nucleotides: TGCGCCAGCAGTCCCCAGGGGTTCGAGCAGTACTTC.

The CDR3 DNA sequence: TGTGCCAGCAGCTTATTTGGACTAGCGGGAGGGATAACCTACGAGCAGTACTTC. Translation: CASSLFGLAGGITYEQYF. The V and J genes are TRBV7-2 and TRBJ2-7; 15 nucleotides align to TRBD2. The CDR3 is 18 amino acids. Germline CDR1 reads SGHTA; CDR2 reads FQGNSA. Trimming cost V 2 bases and J 2 bases; bases outside gene matches: 7.

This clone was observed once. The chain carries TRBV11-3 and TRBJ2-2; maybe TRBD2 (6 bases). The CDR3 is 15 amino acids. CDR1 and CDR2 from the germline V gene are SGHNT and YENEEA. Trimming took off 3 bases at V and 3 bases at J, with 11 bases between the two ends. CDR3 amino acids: CASSFGSRYTGELFF. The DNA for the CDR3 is TGTGCCAGCAGCTTCGGGAGTCGGTACACCGGGGAGCTGTTTTTT.

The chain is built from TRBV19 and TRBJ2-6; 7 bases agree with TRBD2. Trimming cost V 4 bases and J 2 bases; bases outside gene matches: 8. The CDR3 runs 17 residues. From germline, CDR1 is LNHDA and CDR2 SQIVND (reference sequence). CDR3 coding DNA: TGTGCCAGTAGTAGTTCAGGGAGGGAGGCTGGGGCCAACGTCCTGACTTTC. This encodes CASSSSGREAGANVLTF.

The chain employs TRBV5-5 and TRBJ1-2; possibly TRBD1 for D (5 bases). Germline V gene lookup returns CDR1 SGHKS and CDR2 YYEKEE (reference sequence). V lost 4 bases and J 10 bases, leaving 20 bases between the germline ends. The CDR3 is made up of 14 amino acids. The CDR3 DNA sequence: TGTGCCAGCAGCGTAACAGGATACGGGGAGGACTACACCTTC. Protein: CASSVTGYGEDYTF. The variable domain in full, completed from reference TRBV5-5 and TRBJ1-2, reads DAGVTQSPTHLIKTRGQQVTLRCSPISGHKSVSWYQQVLGQGPQFIFQYYEKEERGRGNFPDRFSARQFPNYSSELNVNALLLGDSALYLCASSVTGYGEDYTFGSGTRLTVV.

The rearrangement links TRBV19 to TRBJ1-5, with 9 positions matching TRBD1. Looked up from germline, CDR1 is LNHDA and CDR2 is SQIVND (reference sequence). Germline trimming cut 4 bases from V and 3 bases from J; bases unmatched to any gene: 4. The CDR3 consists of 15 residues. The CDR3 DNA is TGTGCCAGTAGTACTACAGGGGGCTACAATCAGCCCCAGCATTTT. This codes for CASSTTGGYNQPQHF.

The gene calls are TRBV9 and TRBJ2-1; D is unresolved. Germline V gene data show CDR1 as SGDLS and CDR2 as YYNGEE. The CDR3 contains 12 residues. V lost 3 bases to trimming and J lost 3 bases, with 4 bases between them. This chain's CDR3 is CASSANYNEQFF. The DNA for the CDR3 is TGTGCCAGCAGCGCCAACTACAATGAGCAGTTCTTC. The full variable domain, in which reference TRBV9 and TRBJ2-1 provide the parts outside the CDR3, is DSGVTQTPKHLITATGQRVTLRCSPRSGDLSVYWYQQSLDQGLQFLIQYYNGEERAKGNILERFSAQQFPDLHSELNLSSLELGDSALYFCASSANYNEQFFGPGTRLTVL.

CDR3 nucleotide sequence: TGTGCCAGCAGCGTACTAGCGGGAGCCGACACCGGGGAGCTGTTTTTT. It translates to CASSVLAGADTGELFF. V gene TRBV9 combines with J gene TRBJ2-2, with 10 bases that match TRBD2. In germline, CDR1 is SGDLS, CDR2 YYNGEE. This CDR3 contains 16 residues. Unmatched junction bases numbered 3, after V lost 1 base and J lost 3 bases.

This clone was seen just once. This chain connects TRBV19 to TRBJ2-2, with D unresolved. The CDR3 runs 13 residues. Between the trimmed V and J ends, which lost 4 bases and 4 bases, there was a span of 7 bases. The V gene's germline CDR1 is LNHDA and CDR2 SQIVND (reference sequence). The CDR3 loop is CASSRVGTGELFF. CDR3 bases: TGTGCCAGTAGTAGAGTGGGCACCGGGGAGCTGTTTTTT.

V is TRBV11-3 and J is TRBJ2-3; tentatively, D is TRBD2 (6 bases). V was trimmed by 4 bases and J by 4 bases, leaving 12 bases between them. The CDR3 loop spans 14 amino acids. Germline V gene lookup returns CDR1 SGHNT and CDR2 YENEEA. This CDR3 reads CASSYRRASDTQYF. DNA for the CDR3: TGTGCCAGCAGCTACCGGAGGGCCTCAGATACGCAGTATTTT.

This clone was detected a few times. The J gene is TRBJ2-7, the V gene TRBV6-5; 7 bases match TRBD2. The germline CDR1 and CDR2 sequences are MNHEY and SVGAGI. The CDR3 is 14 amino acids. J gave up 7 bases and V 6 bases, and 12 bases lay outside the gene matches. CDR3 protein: CASSQAGGSAEQYF. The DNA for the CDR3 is TGTGCCAGCAGCCAAGCGGGCGGGAGTGCTGAGCAGTACTTC.

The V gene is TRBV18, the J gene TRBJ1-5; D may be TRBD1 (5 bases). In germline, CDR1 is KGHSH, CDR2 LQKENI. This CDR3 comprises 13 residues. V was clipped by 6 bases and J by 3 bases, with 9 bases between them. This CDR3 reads CASSDTYNQPQHF. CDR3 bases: TGTGCCAGCTCGGACACCTACAATCAGCCCCAGCATTTT.

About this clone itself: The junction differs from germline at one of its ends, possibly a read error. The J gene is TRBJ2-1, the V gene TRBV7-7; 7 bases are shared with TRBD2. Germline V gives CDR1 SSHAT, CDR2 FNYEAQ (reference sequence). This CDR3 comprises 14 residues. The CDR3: CASSLGGSENEQFF. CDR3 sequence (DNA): TGTGCTAGCAGCTTAGGCGGGAGTGAGAATGAGCAGTTCTTC.

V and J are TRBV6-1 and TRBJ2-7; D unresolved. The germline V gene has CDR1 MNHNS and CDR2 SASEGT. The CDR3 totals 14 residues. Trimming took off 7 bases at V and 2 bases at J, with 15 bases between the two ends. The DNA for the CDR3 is TGTGCCAGCACAAGGACGCCGAGGCCCTACGAGCAGTACTTC. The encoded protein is CASTRTPRPYEQYF.

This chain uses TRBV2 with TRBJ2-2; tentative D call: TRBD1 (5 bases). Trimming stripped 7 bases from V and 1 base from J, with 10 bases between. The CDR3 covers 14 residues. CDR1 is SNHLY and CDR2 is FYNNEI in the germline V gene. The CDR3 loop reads CASKTDRNTGELFF. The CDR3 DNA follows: TGTGCCAGCAAGACAGATAGGAACACCGGGGAGCTGTTTTTT. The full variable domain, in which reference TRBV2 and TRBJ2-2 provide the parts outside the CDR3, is EPEVTQTPSHQVTQMGQEVILRCVPISNHLYFYWYRQILGQKVEFLVSFYNNEISEKSEIFDDQFSVERPDGSNFTLKIRSTKLEDSAMYFCASKTDRNTGELFFGEGSRLTVL.